The rows below give T cell receptor beta chains drawn from one sample of a study of CD8+ T cells in alopecia areata. Profiled with immunoSEQ multiplex PCR; TCRdb holds only in-frame clones, not every one. The sample comprises approximately 160,000 clones, approximately 57% of which are singletons, and approximately 15% rests with the top ten. Sequenced material: CD4+ T cells sorted from blood, taken at week 24, from a patient treated with tofacitinib. Receptors originate from a human donor with alopecia areata. Each CDR3 is given with its conserved first and last residue. Each record gives: clone size, D gene, J gene, V gene, CDR3 protein, CDR3 DNA. A D gene is named only where the DNA matches it firmly. Clone size is given for some rows only: seen once, a few or many times, or a class if the clone is expanded.

>.|TRBD1|TRBJ1-2|TRBV7-9
CASGGTGGSYTF
TGTGCCAGCGGGGGGACAGGGGGTTCCTACACCTTC
>.|TRBD1|TRBJ2-2|TRBV2
CASKDRGLSYTGELFF
TGTGCCAGCAAGGACAGGGGTCTTTCTTACACCGGGGAGCTGTTTTTT
>few|.|TRBJ2-2|TRBV10-3
CAISNTGELFF
TGTGCCATCAGTAATACCGGGGAGCTGTTTTTT
>.|.|TRBJ2-7|TRBV6-5
CASSYSGPGRYEQYF
TGTGCCAGCAGTTACTCGGGTCCAGGGCGCTACGAGCAGTACTTC
>.|.|TRBJ2-5|TRBV18
CASSPSGSETQYF
TGTGCCAGCTCACCCTCGGGGTCAGAGACCCAGTACTTC
>few|.|TRBJ2-5|TRBV7-9
CASSLAGGGETQYF
TGTGCCAGCAGCTTAGCTGGCGGCGGGGAGACCCAGTACTTC
>few|TRBD1|TRBJ2-1|TRBV18
CASSPGQGANEQFF
TGTGCCAGCTCACCGGGACAGGGGGCGAATGAGCAGTTCTTC
>.|TRBD1|TRBJ2-7|TRBV29-1
CSVAPIRQGYEQYF
TGCAGCGTTGCCCCCATAAGACAGGGCTACGAGCAGTACTTC
>few|.|TRBJ1-4|TRBV4-2
CASSQVHNEKLFF
TGTGCCAGCAGCCAAGTGCATAATGAAAAACTGTTTTTT
>few|.|TRBJ1-5|TRBV19
CASSMGGGSQPQHF
TGTGCCAGTAGTATGGGAGGGGGAAGTCAGCCCCAGCATTTT
>.|.|TRBJ1-2|TRBV2
CASRGDNTYGYTF
TGTGCCAGCCGCGGGGACAATACCTATGGCTACACCTTC
>.|TRBD2|TRBJ2-3|TRBV4-1
CASSQDSGKTQYF
TGCGCCAGCAGCCAAGATAGCGGGAAAACGCAGTATTTT
>few|TRBD1|TRBJ1-1|TRBV18
CASSPRGENTEAFF
TGTGCCAGCTCACCCAGGGGGGAGAACACTGAAGCTTTCTTT
>few|.|TRBJ1-2|TRBV29-1
CSVAPGGQGYTF
TGCAGCGTCGCCCCGGGGGGTCAGGGCTACACCTTC
>once|TRBD1|TRBJ1-6|TRBV30
CAWSSGQANSPLHF
TGTGCCTGGAGTTCGGGACAGGCTAATTCACCCCTCCACTTT
>.|.|TRBJ2-2|TRBV10-3
CAISGTKNTGELFF
TGTGCCATCAGTGGTACTAAAAACACCGGGGAGCTGTTTTTT
>.|.|TRBJ2-1|TRBV13
CASSPRGGIANEQFF
TGTGCCAGCAGCCCCAGGGGGGGGATAGCGAATGAGCAGTTCTTC
>once|.|TRBJ2-5|TRBV25-1
CASSESETQYF
TGTGCCAGCAGTGAATCGGAGACCCAGTACTTC
>.|.|TRBJ1-1|TRBV27
CASSLGRETEAFF
TGTGCCAGCAGTTTGGGGAGGGAGACTGAAGCTTTCTTT
>.|.|TRBJ2-3|TRBV15
CATSLHTDTQYF
TGTGCCACCAGTCTTCACACAGATACGCAGTATTTT
>.|TRBD1|TRBJ2-5|TRBV5-1
CASSLTGTGLQETQYF
TGCGCCAGCAGCCTCACCGGGACAGGGTTACAAGAGACCCAGTACTTC
>.|.|TRBJ2-7|TRBV7-2
CASSLVTTGRSEQYF
TGTGCCAGCAGCTTAGTGACGACAGGACGGAGCGAGCAGTACTTC
>few|TRBD2|TRBJ2-7|TRBV2
CASRLADTYEQYF
TGTGCCAGCAGACTAGCGGATACCTACGAGCAGTACTTC
>few|.|TRBJ1-6|TRBV7-6
CASSLGTPGDSPLHF
TGTGCCAGCAGCTTAGGGACACCTGGAGATTCACCCCTCCACTTT
>few|.|TRBJ2-2|TRBV25-1
CASSPRRGGELFF
TGTGCCAGCAGTCCCCGGCGGGGCGGGGAGCTGTTTTTT
>.|.|TRBJ1-1|TRBV5-1
CASSLVTGPNTEAFF
TGCGCCAGCAGCTTGGTAACGGGCCCGAACACTGAAGCTTTCTTT
>.|.|TRBJ1-1|TRBV20-1
CSAGRRTEAFF
TGCAGTGCCGGACGGCGGACTGAAGCTTTCTTT
>.|TRBD1|TRBJ2-3|TRBV10-2
CASSVQGASTDTQYF
TGCGCCAGCAGTGTACAGGGGGCCAGCACAGATACGCAGTATTTT
>.|.|TRBJ1-6|TRBV2
CASSEGRLSYSPLHF
TGTGCCAGCAGTGAAGGCAGGCTGTCATATTCACCCCTCCACTTT
>few|.|TRBJ1-2|TRBV29-1
CSVPWGAADYGYTF
TGCAGCGTCCCCTGGGGGGCGGCAGACTATGGCTACACCTTC
>.|.|TRBJ2-7|TRBV20-1
CSARGKEWQYF
TGCAGTGCTAGAGGTAAAGAATGGCAGTACTTC
>.|.|TRBJ2-5|TRBV29-1
CSVELWHPQETQYF
TGCAGCGTTGAACTATGGCACCCCCAAGAGACCCAGTACTTC
>.|TRBD2|TRBJ2-3|TRBV7-6
CASSRLAAGRSGTDTQYF
TGTGCCAGCAGCCGACTAGCGGCGGGGCGGTCTGGCACAGATACGCAGTATTTT
>.|TRBD2|TRBJ2-7|TRBV2
CASRRRTSGGSEQYF
TGTGCCAGCAGGAGGAGGACTAGCGGTGGTAGCGAGCAGTACTTC
>.|.|TRBJ1-2|TRBV7-2
CASSLRRGVDYGYTF
TGTGCCAGCAGCTTAAGGAGGGGGGTAGACTATGGCTACACCTTC
>few|.|TRBJ2-5|TRBV29-1
CSYGQETQYF
TGCAGCTACGGCCAAGAGACCCAGTACTTC
>.|.|TRBJ2-7|TRBV30
CAWSRGERVEQYF
TGTGCCTGGAGTCGGGGTGAACGGGTCGAGCAGTACTTC
>few|.|TRBJ1-1|TRBV5-1
CASSYGQTQAFF
TGCGCCAGCAGCTATGGCCAGACCCAAGCTTTCTTT
>few|.|TRBJ1-1|TRBV7-8
CASSLRELNTEAFF
TGTGCCAGCAGCTTAAGGGAATTGAACACTGAAGCTTTCTTT
>.|.|TRBJ2-1|TRBV18
CASSRGDYNEQFF
TGTGCCAGCTCACGAGGGGATTACAATGAGCAGTTCTTC
>.|.|TRBJ2-3|TRBV29-1
CSVEGGPSSTDTQYF
TGCAGCGTTGAGGGCGGACCCTCTAGCACAGATACGCAGTATTTT
>.|TRBD2|TRBJ2-3|TRBV7-9
CASRGLAGAGADTQYF
TGTGCCAGCCGAGGACTAGCGGGGGCTGGTGCAGATACGCAGTATTTT
>.|TRBD2|TRBJ2-1|TRBV29-1
CSASSGLGLRNEQFF
TGCAGCGCATCGTCGGGACTAGGATTGCGGAATGAGCAGTTCTTC